This T cell receptor beta chain was recovered during a study of T cells after yellow fever vaccination. TCRdb ran MiXCR on the 5' RACE reads and lists one entry per CDR3 protein. The table lists 250,000 to 350,000 distinct CDR3 sequences, 8.5% to 10% of them singletons, with around 3.4% in the top ten. There are many counts of this clonotype. CDR1 and CDR2 from the germline V gene are MNHEY and SMNVEV (reference sequence). CDR3 length: 12 residues. The V end lost 6 bases, the J end lost 7 bases, and 13 bases lay between the germline ends. This chain uses TRBV27 with TRBJ2-7; D gene uncertain. The sample was CD4+ T cells sorted from PBMCs, taken 5 days after the yellow fever booster vaccination. This receptor was taken from a man aged 18 to 29 who received the YFV17D yellow fever vaccine. CDR3: CASRNLGGEQYF. Written as DNA, the CDR3 is TGTGCCAGCAGAAACCTGGGTGGGGAGCAGTACTTC.